The rows below give T cell receptor beta chains drawn from one sample of a study of neurological immune-mediated disorders. TCRdb recomputed calls from the 5' RACE reads with MiXCR, one row per CDR3 protein. The sample includes tens of thousands of distinct CDR3 sequences, around 9.9% of them seen just once. Sequenced material: PBMCs. These receptors originate from a man aged 45 to 65 in good health. CDR3s leave out the opening cysteine and the closing phenylalanine or tryptophan.

j_gene: TRBJ2-5; v_gene: TRBV7-8; CDR3aa: ASSLAWGGGSETQY
j_gene: TRBJ1-2; v_gene: TRBV29-1; CDR3aa: SVDGTGDFGYT
j_gene: TRBJ2-1; v_gene: TRBV7-2; CDR3aa: ASSPGLGRNEQF
j_gene: TRBJ2-1; v_gene: TRBV7-6; CDR3aa: ASSPTSGSYEQF
j_gene: TRBJ2-1; v_gene: TRBV25-1; CDR3aa: ASSVQANEQF
j_gene: TRBJ2-3; v_gene: TRBV5-1; CDR3aa: ASNPGNADTQY
j_gene: TRBJ2-7; v_gene: TRBV12-3/TRBV12-4; CDR3aa: ASSLGRLREQY
j_gene: TRBJ2-3; v_gene: TRBV6-1; CDR3aa: ASRLAGTDTQY
j_gene: TRBJ1-1; v_gene: TRBV29-1; CDR3aa: SVGRGKLEAF
j_gene: TRBJ2-5; v_gene: TRBV5-1; CDR3aa: ASSPGTGAVRETQY
j_gene: TRBJ1-1; v_gene: TRBV29-1; CDR3aa: SVEEFGENEAF
j_gene: TRBJ2-5; v_gene: TRBV5-5; CDR3aa: ASSLGHDIQETQY
j_gene: TRBJ2-1; v_gene: TRBV6-1; CDR3aa: ASSEAPSFTWEQF
j_gene: TRBJ2-2; v_gene: TRBV20-1; CDR3aa: SASGTANTGELF
j_gene: TRBJ2-3; v_gene: TRBV4-2; CDR3aa: ASSPRERSSLVITDTQY
j_gene: TRBJ2-2; v_gene: TRBV28; CDR3aa: ASSLGGGLTGELF
j_gene: TRBJ2-1; v_gene: TRBV5-1; CDR3aa: ASSWGLADNEQF
j_gene: TRBJ2-1; v_gene: TRBV7-2; CDR3aa: ASSLVAGGGNEQF
j_gene: TRBJ2-1; v_gene: TRBV2; CDR3aa: ASSEAEQGASGEQF